A selection of T cell receptor beta chains follows, all from one sample in a study of technical replicates of blood from a few donors. Repertoires were generated with immunoSEQ multiplex PCR, while TCRdb's copy carries only in-frame clones and drops some. The sample lists over 85,000 clones; 90% to 96% were seen once. Sequenced material: T cells isolated from PBMCs. The receptors derive from a human donor in good health. The CDR3 runs from the conserved cysteine through the conserved F or W. A D gene is named only where the DNA matches it firmly. For some rows the clone size is stated as once, few or many, or as a class when expanded; others skip it.

TRBJ2-5 . TRBV10-3 . CAISSPAQGQETQYF TGTGCCATCAGTTCTCCGGCACAGGGACAAGAGACCCAGTACTTC
TRBJ2-3 . TRBV6-5 TRBD1 CATGDRAADTQYF TGTGCCACCGGGGACAGGGCAGCAGATACGCAGTATTTT
TRBJ1-3 . TRBV18 . CASSPQEADTIYF TGTGCCAGCTCACCGCAGGAGGCAGACACCATATATTTT
TRBJ2-1 once TRBV19 TRBD1 CASSTIDRGRNNEQFF TGTGCCAGTAGTACTATCGACAGGGGGAGAAACAATGAGCAGTTCTTC
TRBJ1-5 . TRBV28 TRBD1 CASTGGDQPQHF TGTGCCAGCACAGGGGGAGATCAGCCCCAGCATTTT
TRBJ2-7 . TRBV4-3 TRBD2 CASSHASGREYEQYF TGCGCCAGCAGCCATGCTAGCGGGAGAGAATACGAGCAGTACTTC
TRBJ1-5 . TRBV2 . CASTRTVNSNQPQHF TGTGCCAGCACCCGGACAGTAAATAGCAATCAGCCCCAGCATTTT
TRBJ2-1 . TRBV19 TRBD2 CASSFKTSGRNQFF TGTGCCAGTAGTTTCAAGACTAGCGGGAGAAATCAGTTCTTC
TRBJ1-4 . TRBV12-5 . CASVRAQGEKLFF TGTGCTAGTGTACGGGCGCAGGGTGAAAAACTGTTTTTT
TRBJ2-1 . TRBV7-3 TRBD2 CASSLSGAYNEQFF TGTGCCAGCAGCCTTAGCGGGGCCTACAATGAGCAGTTCTTC
TRBJ2-3 . TRBV11-2 . CASSPTSGGTDTQYF TGTGCCAGCAGCCCGACTAGTGGCGGGACAGATACGCAGTATTTT
TRBJ2-1 . TRBV28 TRBD2 CASSFPLKREGQGSSYNEQFF TGTGCCAGCAGTTTTCCGCTTAAGCGGGAGGGCCAAGGGAGCTCCTACAATGAGCAGTTCTTC
TRBJ2-1 . TRBV5-4 . CASSPTGSNEQFF TGTGCCAGCAGCCCTACAGGGAGCAATGAGCAGTTCTTC
TRBJ2-3 . TRBV9 . CASDGGTPDTQYF TGTGCCAGCGACGGCGGAACGCCAGATACGCAGTATTTT
TRBJ2-7 once TRBV19 . CASSPESVSSYEQYF TGTGCCAGTAGTCCCGAATCTGTTAGCTCCTACGAGCAGTACTTC
TRBJ2-3 . TRBV11-3 . CASRPGSDTDTQYF TGTGCCAGCAGGCCCGGGTCTGACACAGATACGCAGTATTTT
TRBJ2-7 . TRBV6-5 . CASGRGNYEQYF TGTGCCAGCGGTAGAGGGAACTACGAGCAGTACTTC
TRBJ1-1 few TRBV6-5 . CASTRDTEAFF TGTGCCAGCACCAGGGACACTGAAGCTTTCTTT
TRBJ1-1 . TRBV7-2 . CASSLVQGPTEAFF TGTGCCAGCAGCTTAGTTCAGGGTCCCACTGAAGCTTTCTTT
TRBJ2-1 . TRBV4-2 . CASSQEAGHSYNEQFF TGTGCCAGCAGCCAAGAAGCAGGCCACTCCTACAATGAGCAGTTCTTC
TRBJ2-3 . TRBV2 . CASILRGGDTDTQYF TGTGCCAGCATCCTCAGGGGTGGAGATACAGATACGCAGTATTTT
TRBJ2-1 . TRBV7-2 . CASRFRTNETQFF TGTGCCAGCAGGTTCCGTACCAACGAAACTCAGTTCTTC
TRBJ2-7 . TRBV7-9 . CASGGVYEQYF TGTGCCAGCGGTGGAGTCTACGAGCAGTACTTC
TRBJ1-4 . TRBV5-1 TRBD1 CASSFTPDRGSEKLFF TGCGCCAGCAGCTTTACCCCGGACAGGGGAAGTGAAAAACTGTTTTTT
TRBJ1-5 . TRBV7-9 . CASSLSGDNQPQHF TGTGCCAGCAGCTTATCAGGGGACAATCAGCCCCAGCATTTT
TRBJ2-1 . TRBV4-3 TRBD1 CASSQYPFSGQINNEQFF TGCGCCAGCAGCCAATACCCCTTCTCGGGACAGATCAACAATGAGCAGTTCTTC
TRBJ2-3 . TRBV11-3 TRBD2 CASSLDHGLAGSDTQYF TGTGCCAGCAGCTTAGATCATGGACTAGCGGGTTCGGATACGCAGTATTTT
TRBJ1-3 . TRBV9 . CASSVEGNTIYF TGTGCCAGCAGCGTAGAGGGGAACACCATATATTTT
TRBJ2-1 . TRBV7-3 . CASSLTSYNNEQFF TGTGCCAGCAGCTTAACTAGCTATAACAATGAGCAGTTCTTC
TRBJ2-7 . TRBV6-5 TRBD1 CASSYSVGQGYEQYF TGTGCCAGCAGTTACTCTGTGGGACAGGGGTACGAGCAGTACTTC
TRBJ2-1 . TRBV9 TRBD2 CASKGTSVANEQFF TGTGCCAGCAAAGGGACTAGCGTGGCCAATGAGCAGTTCTTC
TRBJ1-1 . TRBV27 . CASSLGRGTEAFF TGTGCCAGCAGTTTAGGACGCGGGACTGAAGCTTTCTTT
TRBJ1-1 . TRBV5-1 . CASSIGQNTEAFF TGCGCCAGCAGCATAGGACAGAACACTGAAGCTTTCTTT
TRBJ2-3 . TRBV5-4 TRBD2 CASSSRLAGGRSTDTQYF TGTGCCAGCAGTTCGAGACTAGCGGGAGGTCGGAGCACAGATACGCAGTATTTT
TRBJ1-4 . TRBV29-1 . CTGGFTNEKLFF TGCACCGGAGGGTTTACTAATGAAAAACTGTTTTTT
TRBJ2-3 once TRBV9 TRBD1 CASSVVRDRHTDTQYF TGTGCCAGCAGCGTAGTTCGGGACAGGCATACAGATACGCAGTATTTT
TRBJ2-3 . TRBV29-1 . CSVEERGTDTQYF TGCAGCGTTGAAGAACGGGGCACAGATACGCAGTATTTT
TRBJ2-1 . TRBV11-2 TRBD2 CASSFLVLAGSSYNEQFF TGTGCCAGCAGCTTTCTTGTCCTAGCGGGAAGCTCCTACAATGAGCAGTTCTTC
TRBJ1-1 . TRBV6-5 . CASSYRGHLNTEAFF TGTGCCAGCAGTTACCGGGGACACTTGAACACTGAAGCTTTCTTT
TRBJ1-3 . TRBV11-2 TRBD1 CASSLVPGGNVGNTIYF TGTGCCAGCAGCTTAGTGCCAGGGGGCAACGTTGGAAACACCATATATTTT